This T cell receptor (beta chain) was retrieved from a study of control samples from healthy donors and cancer patients (dated by TCRdb to between 2020 and 2021). CDR1 and CDR2, looked up from the germline V gene (reference sequence), are LNHDA and SQIVND. Deletion took 3 bases off V and 3 bases off J, with a span of 9 bases between the germline ends. There are 14 amino acids in the CDR3, from cysteine to phenylalanine inclusive. CDR3 DNA only is kept here, 42 bases in frame from base 1. As regards this clone: It lacks a known antigen. No base quality values were provided; no much bigger clone lies one nucleotide off.

Library creation used the immunoSEQ multiplex PCR assay. This is the immuneACCESS table as TCRdb keeps it, with only in-frame sequences that have V and J called. A part of the clones is gone; compared with another copy, unresolved V genes explain less than half, and the rest is unexplained. This sample holds roughly 120,000 clones; approximately 95% were observed only once. In total, the top ten clones hold 3.6% of the sample. The material sequenced was blood. The V and J genes are TRBV19 and TRBJ2-1; a tentative D match to TRBD1 spans 6 bases. The TCR comes from a man aged 25-45 years in good health. The nucleotides read TGTGCCAGTAGTATCAACAGGGACTACAATGAGCAGTTCTTC. Its coded protein is CASSINRDYNEQFF. Here the CDR3 is joined to the reference TRBV19 and TRBJ2-1 genes, and the full variable domain is: DGGITQSPKYLFRKEGQNVTLSCEQNLNHDAMYWYRQDPGQGLRLIYYSQIVNDFQKGDIAEGYSVSREKKESFPLTVTSAQKNPTAFYLCASSINRDYNEQFFGPGTRLTVL.